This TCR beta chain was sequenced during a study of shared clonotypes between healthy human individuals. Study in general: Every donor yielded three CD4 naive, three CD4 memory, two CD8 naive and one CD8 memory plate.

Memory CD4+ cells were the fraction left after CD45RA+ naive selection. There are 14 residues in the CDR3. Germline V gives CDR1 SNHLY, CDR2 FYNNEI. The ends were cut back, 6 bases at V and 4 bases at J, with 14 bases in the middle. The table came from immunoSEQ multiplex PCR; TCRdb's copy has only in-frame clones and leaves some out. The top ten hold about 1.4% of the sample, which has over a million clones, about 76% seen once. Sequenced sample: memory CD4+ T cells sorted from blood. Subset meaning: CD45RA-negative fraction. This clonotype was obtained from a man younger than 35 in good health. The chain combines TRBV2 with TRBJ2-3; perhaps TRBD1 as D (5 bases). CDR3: CASRLGPWPDTQYF. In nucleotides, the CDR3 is TGTGCCAGCAGGTTGGGGCCCTGGCCAGATACGCAGTATTTT.